The TCR beta chain described here comes from a study of OX40 agonist ivuxolimab in advanced cancers. Overall study context: Ivuxolimab, an antibody that agonizes OX40 (CD134), was administered to the patients. A male proportion of approximately 83% was recorded, with mean age about 60 years and range roughly 20 to 90. Therapy given before enrollment (anti-PD-1, anti-PD-L1 or anti-CTLA-4) was allowed, and 30% to 50% had some.

Sequenced by immunoSEQ multiplex PCR; TCRdb stores in-frame clones only, minus some. The profile covers about 76,000 clones, with more than 75% appearing a single time and around 2.5% taken by the ten largest. CDR3 length: 14 residues. Germline V lookup: CDR1 MNHNS, CDR2 SASEGT. J gave up 7 bases and V 7 bases, and 5 bases lay outside the gene matches. On this clone: As yet, its antigen is unknown.

Whole-study findings and limits: The authors did not determine the antigen specificity of the expanded peripheral T cells.

The receptor was isolated from an adult with an advanced solid tumor such as melanoma, head and neck, liver or kidney cancer. The chain employs TRBV6-1 and TRBJ1-6, with 9 bases matching TRBD1. This sample comprised CD4+ or CD8+ T cells sorted from blood, obtained in a trial of the OX40 agonist ivuxolimab. In DNA, the CDR3 is TGTGCCAGCACTCGGGACAGGGTCAATTCACCCCTCCACTTT. It codes for CASTRDRVNSPLHF.